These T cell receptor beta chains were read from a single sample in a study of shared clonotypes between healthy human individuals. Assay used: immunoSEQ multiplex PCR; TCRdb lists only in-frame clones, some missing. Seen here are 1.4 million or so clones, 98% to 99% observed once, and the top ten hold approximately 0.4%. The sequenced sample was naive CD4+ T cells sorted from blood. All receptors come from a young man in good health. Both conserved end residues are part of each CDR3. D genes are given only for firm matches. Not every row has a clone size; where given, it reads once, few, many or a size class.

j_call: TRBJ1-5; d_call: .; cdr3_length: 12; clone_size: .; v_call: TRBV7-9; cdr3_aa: CASSLGVQPQHF; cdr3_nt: TGTGCCAGCAGCTTGGGGGTTCAGCCCCAGCATTTT
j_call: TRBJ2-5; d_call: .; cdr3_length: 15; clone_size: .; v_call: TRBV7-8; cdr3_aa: CASSLLGDLQETQYF; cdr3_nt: TGTGCCAGCAGCTTATTGGGGGACTTACAAGAGACCCAGTACTTC
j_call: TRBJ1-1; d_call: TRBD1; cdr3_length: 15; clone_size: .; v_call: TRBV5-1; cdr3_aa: CASSPSTGGNTEAFF; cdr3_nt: TGCGCCAGCAGCCCTTCGACAGGGGGGAACACTGAAGCTTTCTTT
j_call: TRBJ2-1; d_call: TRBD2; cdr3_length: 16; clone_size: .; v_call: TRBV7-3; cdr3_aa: CASSWEASGGYNEQFF; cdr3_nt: TGTGCCAGCAGCTGGGAGGCTAGCGGGGGTTACAATGAGCAGTTCTTC
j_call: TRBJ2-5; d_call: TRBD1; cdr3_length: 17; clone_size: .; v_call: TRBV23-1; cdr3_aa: CASGRDRGLRAKKTQYF; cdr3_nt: TGCGCCAGCGGCCGGGACAGGGGGCTGAGGGCCAAAAAGACCCAGTACTTC
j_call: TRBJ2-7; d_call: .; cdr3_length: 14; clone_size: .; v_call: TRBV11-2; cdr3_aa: CASRRLDFSYEQYF; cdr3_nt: TGTGCCAGCCGACGGTTGGACTTCTCCTACGAGCAGTACTTC
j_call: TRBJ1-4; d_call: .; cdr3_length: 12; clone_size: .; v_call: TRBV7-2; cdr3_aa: CASSLFGEKLFF; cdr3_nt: TGTGCCAGCAGCTTGTTTGGCGAAAAACTGTTTTTT
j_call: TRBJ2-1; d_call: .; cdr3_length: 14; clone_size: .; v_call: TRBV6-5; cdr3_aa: CASSSGPGRNEQFF; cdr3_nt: TGTGCCAGCAGTTCGGGGCCGGGTAGAAATGAGCAGTTCTTC
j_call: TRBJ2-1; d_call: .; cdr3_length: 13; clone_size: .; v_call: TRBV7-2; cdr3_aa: CASSLSSYNEQFF; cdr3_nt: TGTGCCAGCAGCCTGAGCTCCTACAATGAGCAGTTCTTC
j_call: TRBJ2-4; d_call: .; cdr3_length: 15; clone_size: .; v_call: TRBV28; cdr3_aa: CASSLNRQFANIQYF; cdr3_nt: TGTGCCAGCAGTTTAAATCGACAGTTTGCGAACATTCAGTACTTC
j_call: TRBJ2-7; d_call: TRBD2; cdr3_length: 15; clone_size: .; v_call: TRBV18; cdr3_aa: CASSPVAGGDYEQYF; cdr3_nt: TGTGCCAGCTCACCCGTAGCGGGAGGAGACTACGAGCAGTACTTC
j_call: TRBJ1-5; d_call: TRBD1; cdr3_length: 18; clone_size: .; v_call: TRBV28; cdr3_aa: CASYAGGSGYWSNQPQHF; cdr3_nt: TGTGCCAGCTACGCAGGGGGTTCGGGATATTGGAGCAATCAGCCCCAGCATTTT
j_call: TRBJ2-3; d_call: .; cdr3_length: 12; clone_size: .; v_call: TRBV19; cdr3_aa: CASSSRFYTQYF; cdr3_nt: TGTGCCAGTAGTAGTCGCTTTTATACGCAGTATTTT
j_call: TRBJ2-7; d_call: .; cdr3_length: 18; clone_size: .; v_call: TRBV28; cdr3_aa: CASTSFLPSSLYSYEQYF; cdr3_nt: TGTGCCAGCACCTCTTTTCTCCCTTCCTCCCTTTACTCCTACGAGCAGTACTTC
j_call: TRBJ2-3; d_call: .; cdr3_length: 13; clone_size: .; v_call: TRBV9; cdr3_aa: CASSVGEEDTQYF; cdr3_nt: TGTGCCAGCAGCGTAGGAGAAGAAGATACGCAGTATTTT
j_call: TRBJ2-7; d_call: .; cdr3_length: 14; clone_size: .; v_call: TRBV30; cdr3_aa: CAWSVGTETYEQYF; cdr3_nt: TGTGCCTGGAGTGTAGGGACGGAAACCTACGAGCAGTACTTC
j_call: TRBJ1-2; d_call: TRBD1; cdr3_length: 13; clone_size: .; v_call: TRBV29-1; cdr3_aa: CSVGQRQGSGYTF; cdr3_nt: TGCAGCGTTGGGCAGAGACAGGGTAGTGGCTACACCTTC
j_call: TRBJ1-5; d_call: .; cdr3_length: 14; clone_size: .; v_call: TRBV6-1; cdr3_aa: CASSLTSRDQPQHF; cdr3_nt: TGTGCCAGCTCCCTTACTAGTCGAGATCAGCCCCAGCATTTT
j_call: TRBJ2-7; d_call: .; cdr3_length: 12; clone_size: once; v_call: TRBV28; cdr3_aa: CASSSPGREQYF; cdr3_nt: TGTGCCAGCAGTTCCCCCGGACGAGAGCAGTACTTC
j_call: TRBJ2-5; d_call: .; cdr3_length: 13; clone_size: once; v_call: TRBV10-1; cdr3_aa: CASSGPGGETQYF; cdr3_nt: TGCGCCAGCAGCGGACCAGGGGGGGAGACCCAGTACTTC
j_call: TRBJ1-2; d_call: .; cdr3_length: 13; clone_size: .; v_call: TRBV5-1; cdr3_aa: CASSGAGNYGYTF; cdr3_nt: TGCGCCAGCAGCGGGGCCGGAAACTATGGCTACACCTTC
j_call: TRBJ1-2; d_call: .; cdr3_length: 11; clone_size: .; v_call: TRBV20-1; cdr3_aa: CSARRDAGYTF; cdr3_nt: TGCAGTGCTAGACGGGACGCCGGCTACACCTTC
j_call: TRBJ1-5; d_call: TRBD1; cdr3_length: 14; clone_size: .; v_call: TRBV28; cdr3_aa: CASSLNRGQQPQHF; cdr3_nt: TGTGCCAGCAGTTTAAACAGGGGGCAACAGCCCCAGCATTTT
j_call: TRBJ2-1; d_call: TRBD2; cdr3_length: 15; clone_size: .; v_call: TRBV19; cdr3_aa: CASRLAGGPYNEQFF; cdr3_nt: TGTGCCAGTAGATTAGCGGGAGGCCCCTACAATGAGCAGTTCTTC
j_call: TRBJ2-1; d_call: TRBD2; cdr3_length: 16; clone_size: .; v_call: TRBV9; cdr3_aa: CASSAGLAGVHNEQFF; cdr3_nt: TGTGCCAGCAGCGCGGGACTAGCGGGAGTCCACAATGAGCAGTTCTTC
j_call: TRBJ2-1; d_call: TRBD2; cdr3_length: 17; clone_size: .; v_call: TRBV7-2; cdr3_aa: CASSLEPSGRAIGEQFF; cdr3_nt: TGTGCCAGCAGCTTAGAGCCTAGCGGGAGGGCCATCGGTGAGCAGTTCTTC
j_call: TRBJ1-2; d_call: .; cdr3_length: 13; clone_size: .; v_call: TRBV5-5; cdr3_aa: CASSLGTGWAYTF; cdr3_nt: TGTGCCAGCAGCTTGGGAACTGGGTGGGCCTACACCTTC
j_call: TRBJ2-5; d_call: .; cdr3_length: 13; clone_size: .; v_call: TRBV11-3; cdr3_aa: CASSLGPRETQYF; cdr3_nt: TGTGCCAGCAGCTTAGGCCCTAGGGAGACCCAGTACTTC
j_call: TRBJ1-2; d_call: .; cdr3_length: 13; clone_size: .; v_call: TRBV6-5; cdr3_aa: CASSSDRTYGYTF; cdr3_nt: TGTGCCAGCAGCTCGGACAGAACCTATGGCTACACCTTC
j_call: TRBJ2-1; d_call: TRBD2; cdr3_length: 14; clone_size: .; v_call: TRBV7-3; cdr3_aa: CASSASGGYNEQFF; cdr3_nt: TGTGCCAGCAGCGCTAGCGGGGGATACAATGAGCAGTTCTTC
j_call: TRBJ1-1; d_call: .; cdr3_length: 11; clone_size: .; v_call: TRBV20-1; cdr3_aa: CSCLGVTEAFF; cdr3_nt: TGCAGCTGCCTGGGGGTTACTGAAGCTTTCTTT
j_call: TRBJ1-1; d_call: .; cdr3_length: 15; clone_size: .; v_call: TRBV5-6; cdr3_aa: CASTLAGPSGTEAFF; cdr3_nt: TGTGCCAGCACCCTTGCGGGGCCGAGCGGCACTGAAGCTTTCTTT
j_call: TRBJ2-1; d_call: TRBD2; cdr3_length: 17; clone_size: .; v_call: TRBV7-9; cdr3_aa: CASSPSGLAGGGNEQFF; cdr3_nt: TGTGCCAGCAGCCCCTCGGGACTAGCGGGAGGGGGCAATGAGCAGTTCTTC
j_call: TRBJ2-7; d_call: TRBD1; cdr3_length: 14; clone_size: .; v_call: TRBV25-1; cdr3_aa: CASSGAGGGYEQYF; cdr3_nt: TGTGCCAGCAGTGGAGCAGGGGGCGGCTACGAGCAGTACTTC
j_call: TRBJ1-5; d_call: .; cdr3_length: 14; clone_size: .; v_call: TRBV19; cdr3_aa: CASSLTGSNQPQHF; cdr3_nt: TGTGCCAGTAGTTTGACAGGTAGCAATCAGCCCCAGCATTTT
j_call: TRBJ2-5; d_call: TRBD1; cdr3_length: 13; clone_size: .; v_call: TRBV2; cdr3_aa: CASSRDRQETQYF; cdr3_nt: TGTGCCAGCAGTAGGGACAGACAAGAGACCCAGTACTTC
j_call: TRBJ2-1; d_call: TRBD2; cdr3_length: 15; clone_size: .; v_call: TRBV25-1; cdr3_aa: CASSEAGLAYNEQFF; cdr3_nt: TGTGCCAGCAGTGAGGCCGGACTAGCTTACAATGAGCAGTTCTTC
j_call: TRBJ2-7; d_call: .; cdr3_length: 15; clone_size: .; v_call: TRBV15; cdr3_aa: CATSRAPGTLYEQYF; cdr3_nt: TGTGCCACCAGCAGAGCCCCCGGGACACTCTACGAGCAGTACTTC
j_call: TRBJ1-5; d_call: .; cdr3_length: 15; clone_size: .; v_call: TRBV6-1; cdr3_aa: CASGAGTHSNQPQHF; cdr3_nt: TGTGCCAGCGGAGCCGGGACACATAGCAATCAGCCCCAGCATTTT
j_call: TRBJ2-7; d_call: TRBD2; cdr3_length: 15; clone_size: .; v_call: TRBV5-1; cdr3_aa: CASSQRLAGSYEQYF; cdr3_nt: TGCGCCAGCAGCCAACGACTAGCGGGGTCCTACGAGCAGTACTTC
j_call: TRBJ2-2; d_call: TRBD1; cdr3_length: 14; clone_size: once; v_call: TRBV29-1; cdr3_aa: CSVPGTGSAGELFF; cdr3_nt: TGCAGCGTCCCGGGGACAGGGTCTGCCGGGGAGCTGTTTTTT
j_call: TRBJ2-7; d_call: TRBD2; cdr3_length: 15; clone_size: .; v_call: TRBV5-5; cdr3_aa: CASSWGLAGGREQYF; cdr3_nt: TGTGCCAGCAGCTGGGGACTAGCGGGAGGGCGTGAGCAGTACTTC
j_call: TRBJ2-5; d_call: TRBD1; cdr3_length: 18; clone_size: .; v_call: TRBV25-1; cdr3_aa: CASSELPKRQGYQETQYF; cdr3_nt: TGTGCCAGCAGTGAACTCCCGAAGCGACAGGGATACCAAGAGACCCAGTACTTC
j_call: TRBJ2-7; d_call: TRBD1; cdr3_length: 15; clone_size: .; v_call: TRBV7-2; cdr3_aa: CASSARTGNSYEQYF; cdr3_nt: TGTGCCAGCAGCGCGCGGACAGGCAATTCCTACGAGCAGTACTTC
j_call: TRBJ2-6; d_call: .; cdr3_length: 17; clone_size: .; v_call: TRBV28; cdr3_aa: CASSFLFQGTGANVLTF; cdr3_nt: TGTGCCAGCAGTTTTCTATTTCAGGGAACTGGGGCCAACGTCCTGACTTTC
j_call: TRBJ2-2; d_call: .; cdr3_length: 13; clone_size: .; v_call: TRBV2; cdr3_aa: CASSGLNTGELFF; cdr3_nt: TGTGCCAGCAGTGGGCTTAACACCGGGGAGCTGTTTTTT
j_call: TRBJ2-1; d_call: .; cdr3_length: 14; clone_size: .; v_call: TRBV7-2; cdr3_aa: CASSLGSFYNEQFF; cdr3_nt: TGTGCCAGCAGCTTAGGTTCATTTTACAATGAGCAGTTCTTC
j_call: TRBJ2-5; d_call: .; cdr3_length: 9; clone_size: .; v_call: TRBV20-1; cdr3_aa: CSAGETQYF; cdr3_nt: TGCAGTGCGGGGGAGACCCAGTACTTC
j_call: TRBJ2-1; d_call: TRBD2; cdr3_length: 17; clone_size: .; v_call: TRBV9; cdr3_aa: CASSVSGGLAGRSEQFF; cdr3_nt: TGTGCCAGCAGTGTTAGTGGGGGACTAGCGGGAAGGAGTGAGCAGTTCTTC
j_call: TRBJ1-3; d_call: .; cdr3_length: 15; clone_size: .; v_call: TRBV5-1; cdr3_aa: CASSLHVDSGNTIYF; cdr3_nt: TGCGCCAGCAGCTTGCATGTAGACTCTGGAAACACCATATATTTT
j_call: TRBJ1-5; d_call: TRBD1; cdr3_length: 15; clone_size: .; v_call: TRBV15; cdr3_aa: CATSTRDRGNQPQHF; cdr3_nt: TGTGCCACCAGCACCCGGGACAGGGGCAATCAGCCCCAGCATTTT
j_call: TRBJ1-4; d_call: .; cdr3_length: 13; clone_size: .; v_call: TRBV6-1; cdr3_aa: CASSGTILEKLFF; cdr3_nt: TGTGCCAGCAGTGGGACGATTCTTGAAAAACTGTTTTTT
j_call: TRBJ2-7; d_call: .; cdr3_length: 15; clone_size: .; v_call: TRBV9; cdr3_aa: CASSVGHLSSYEQYF; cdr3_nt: TGTGCCAGCAGCGTTGGACACCTGAGCTCCTACGAGCAGTACTTC
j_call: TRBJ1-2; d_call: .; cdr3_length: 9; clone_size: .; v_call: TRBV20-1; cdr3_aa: CSAALSYTF; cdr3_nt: TGCAGTGCTGCCTTAAGCTACACCTTC
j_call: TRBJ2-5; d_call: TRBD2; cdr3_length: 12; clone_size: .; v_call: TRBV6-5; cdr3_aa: CASRGGGETQYF; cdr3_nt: TGTGCCAGCAGGGGCGGGGGAGAGACCCAGTACTTC
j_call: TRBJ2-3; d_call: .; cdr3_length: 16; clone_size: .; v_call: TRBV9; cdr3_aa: CASSVRGRAPTDTQYF; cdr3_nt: TGTGCCAGCAGCGTGAGGGGCAGGGCTCCCACAGATACGCAGTATTTT
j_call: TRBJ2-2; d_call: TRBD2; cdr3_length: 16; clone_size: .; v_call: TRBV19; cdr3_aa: CASTRPSGRMAGELFF; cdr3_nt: TGTGCCAGTACCAGACCCAGCGGGAGAATGGCCGGGGAGCTGTTTTTT
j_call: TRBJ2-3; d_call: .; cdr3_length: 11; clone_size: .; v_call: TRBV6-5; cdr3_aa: CASEEADTQYF; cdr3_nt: TGTGCCAGTGAAGAAGCAGATACGCAGTATTTT
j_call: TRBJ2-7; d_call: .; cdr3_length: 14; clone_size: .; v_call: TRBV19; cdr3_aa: CASSISGQNYEQYF; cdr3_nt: TGTGCCAGTAGTATAAGTGGCCAGAACTACGAGCAGTACTTC
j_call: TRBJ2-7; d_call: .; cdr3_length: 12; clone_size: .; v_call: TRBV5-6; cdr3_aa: CASSLVGSGRYF; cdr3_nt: TGTGCCAGCAGCTTGGTAGGGTCCGGGCGGTACTTC